The 25 T cell receptor beta chains reported below all come from one sample, sequenced in a study of blood T cell repertoires in COVID-19 (dated by TCRdb to between 2020 and 2021). Library construction relied on the immunoSEQ multiplex PCR assay. As stored in TCRdb, this immuneACCESS dataset retains in-frame rearrangements with V and J assigned. A fraction of the clones does not appear; measured against another copy, unresolved V genes explain less than half of the discrepancy, and the remainder lacks a known reason. Recorded for this sample are 200,000 to 250,000 clones; around four fifths of them occurred a single time. Of the sample, approximately 5.6% is held by the ten largest clones. The sample was peripheral blood. These receptors all stem from a woman between 65 and 79 years old with COVID-19, enrolled during active disease.

The rearrangement uses TRBV29-1 and TRBJ2-7; 7 bases match TRBD1. With 7 bases clipped from V and 4 bases from J, the junction kept 13 bases outside the gene matches. The CDR3 loop spans 14 amino acids. The V gene's germline CDR1 is SQVTM and CDR2 ANQGSEA. For the CDR3, the DNA is TGCAGCGCCACCGGACAGGATCGACTTTACGAGCAGTACTTC. This sequence encodes CSATGQDRLYEQYF.

V gene TRBV5-4 combines with J gene TRBJ2-2; TRBD2 aligns across 8 bases. Germline-derived CDR1 and CDR2 are SGHNT and YYREEE (reference sequence). V was pared by 5 bases and J by 1 base, with 10 bases of the junction left unmatched. The CDR3 is 17 residues long. CDR3 sequence reads: CASSLGGTSGNTGELFF. The CDR3 DNA reads as TGTGCCAGCAGTCTGGGGGGAACTAGCGGGAACACCGGGGAGCTGTTTTTT.

This clone was seen only a few times. This rearrangement joins TRBV7-2 to TRBJ2-7, with no clear D. This CDR3 contains 14 residues. The V gene's germline CDR1 is SGHTA and CDR2 FQGNSA. Between the trimmed V and J ends, which lost 3 bases and 3 bases, there was a span of 12 bases. CDR3 amino acids: CASSFLPLIYEQYF. CDR3 bases: TGTGCCAGCAGCTTTCTACCCTTAATCTACGAGCAGTACTTC. The entire variable domain, with the rest obtained from reference TRBV7-2 and TRBJ2-7, is as follows: GAGVSQSPSNKVTEKGKDVELRCDPISGHTALYWYRQSLGQGLEFLIYFQGNSAPDKSGLPSDRFSAERTGGSVSTLTIQRTQQEDSAVYLCASSFLPLIYEQYFGPGTRLTVT.

On this clone itself: The same CDR3 arises from other DNA sequences in this sample as well. The J gene is TRBJ1-3, the V gene TRBV2, with a tentative D call TRBD1 (5 bases). V was cut by 6 bases and J by 1 base, with 10 bases left in between. CDR1 is SNHLY, CDR2 FYNNEI, per germline. There are 14 residues in the CDR3. The CDR3 nucleotides read TGTGCCAGCAGAACAGGAACATCTGGAAACACCATATATTTT. As protein: CASRTGTSGNTIYF.

This CDR3 reads CASSQEGLRGYVYGYTF. CDR3 nucleotide sequence: TGTGCCAGCAGCCAAGAAGGTTTGAGGGGGTACGTCTATGGCTACACCTTC. The V and J genes are TRBV4-2 and TRBJ1-2, with a weak D call TRBD1 (6 bases). This CDR3 comprises 17 residues. The germline V gene encodes CDR1 LGHNA and CDR2 YNFKEQ. V was shortened by 0 bases and J by 4 bases, with 18 bases between the two germline ends.

This chain links TRBV28 with TRBJ2-6; possible D gene TRBD1, 6 bases. Germline V gene lookup returns CDR1 MDHEN and CDR2 SYDVKM. CDR3 length equals 14 residues. V was clipped by 8 bases and J by 1 base, with 9 bases between them. The chain's CDR3 is CASLGQSGANVLTF. CDR3 in DNA: TGTGCCAGCCTAGGACAGTCTGGGGCCAACGTCCTGACTTTC. Combining the CDR3 with reference TRBV28 and TRBJ2-6 gives the whole variable domain DVKVTQSSRYLVKRTGEKVFLECVQDMDHENMFWYRQDPGLGLRLIYFSYDVKMKEKGDIPEGYSVSREKKERFSLILESASTNQTSMYLCASLGQSGANVLTFGAGSRLTVL.

This clone occurred once. The chain couples TRBV20-1 to TRBJ2-4; possibly TRBD1 for D (6 bases). Deletions cut 3 bases from V and 8 bases from J, with 17 bases between. Germline V gene data show CDR1 as DFQATT and CDR2 as SNEGSKA (reference sequence). There are 14 residues in the CDR3. CDR3 nucleotide sequence: TGCAGTGCTAGTCATCAGGGGCTGGGGGACATTCAGTACTTC. It is translated as CSASHQGLGDIQYF.

The chain recombines TRBV30 with TRBJ2-6; D gene uncertain. V was clipped by 4 bases and J by 0 bases, with 4 bases between them. The CDR3 extends over 13 amino acids. Germline V CDR1 and CDR2: GTSNPN, SVGIG (reference sequence). CDR3 nucleotides: TGTGCCTGGACCAGCTCTGGGGCCAACGTCCTGACTTTC. Residues: CAWTSSGANVLTF. The complete variable domain, with remaining parts taken from reference TRBV30 and TRBJ2-6, reads SQTIHQWPATLVQPVGSPLSLECTVEGTSNPNLYWYRQAAGRGLQLLFYSVGIGQISSEVPQNLSASRPQDRQFILSSKKLLLSDSGFYLCAWTSSGANVLTFGAGSRLTVL.

The rearrangement uses TRBV5-1 and TRBJ2-1, with 7 bases that match TRBD2. The CDR3 extends over 15 amino acids. J was trimmed by 2 bases and V by 2 bases; bases with no gene match: 4. Germline V gene data show CDR1 as SGHRS and CDR2 as YFSETQ. The CDR3 nucleotides read TGCGCCAGCAGCTTTGGGGCGGGAGCCTACAATGAGCAGTTCTTC. It codes for CASSFGAGAYNEQFF.

In its sample, this clone was seen a few times. The rearrangement links TRBV30 to TRBJ2-7; D is undetermined. The CDR3 runs 12 residues. CDR1 is GTSNPN and CDR2 is SVGIG in the germline V gene (reference sequence). V was clipped by 5 bases and J by 0 bases, with 8 bases between them. The CDR3 spells CAWGSSSYEQYF. The CDR3 DNA sequence: TGTGCCTGGGGGTCCAGCTCCTACGAGCAGTACTTC.

The chain employs TRBV29-1 and TRBJ1-3; 9 bases are a match to TRBD1. Germline V lookup: CDR1 SQVTM, CDR2 ANQGSEA. This CDR3 is built from 15 residues. V lost 2 bases to trimming and J lost 6 bases; unmatched junction nucleotides: 8. The CDR3 DNA reads TGCAGCGTTGAACTTTGGGACAGGGTGATAAACACCATATATTTT. Its protein product is CSVELWDRVINTIYF.

This rearrangement joins TRBV6-5 to TRBJ1-4, with 8 bases matching TRBD1. The CDR3 extends over 15 amino acids. Germline V gives CDR1 MNHEY, CDR2 SVGAGI. Trimming removed 4 bases from V and 5 bases from J; junction bases left unmatched: 6. CDR3 nucleotides: TGTGCCAGCAGTTCAGACAGGGGAGGGAATGAAAAACTGTTTTTT. Translated: CASSSDRGGNEKLFF.

This chain joins TRBV19 and TRBJ2-7; weak D call: TRBD2 (5 bases). There are 14 residues in the CDR3. Germline V gene lookup returns CDR1 LNHDA and CDR2 SQIVND (reference sequence). Trimming took 4 bases from V and 0 from J, leaving 10 bases between them. The CDR3 DNA sequence: TGTGCCAGTAGTACGGTTGAGGGCTCCTACGAGCAGTACTTC. Encoded protein: CASSTVEGSYEQYF.

The chain combines TRBV9 with TRBJ1-2; 9 bases agree with TRBD1. The CDR3 has 14 amino acids. CDR1 SGDLS and CDR2 YYNGEE come from the germline V gene. With 4 bases clipped from V and 6 bases from J, the junction kept 7 bases outside the gene matches. The CDR3 region has the DNA TGTGCCAGCAGCACCTCGACAGGGGGAGATGGCTACACCTTC. This encodes CASSTSTGGDGYTF.

This clone has just one count. The V gene is TRBV29-1, the J gene TRBJ2-7; perhaps TRBD2 as D (5 bases). Germline V gene sequence: CDR1 SQVTM, CDR2 ANQGSEA. The CDR3 spans 13 residues. V lost 0 bases to trimming and J lost 9 bases, with 15 bases between them. In DNA form, the CDR3 reads TGCAGCGTTGAAGAGGTCCAGACTATTGGGCAGTACTTC. This sequence encodes CSVEEVQTIGQYF.

The CDR3 is CASRIGQGVNTEAFF. The CDR3 DNA follows: TGTGCCAGCAGGATCGGACAGGGGGTCAACACTGAAGCTTTCTTT. This rearrangement joins TRBV28 to TRBJ1-1; 10 bases agree with TRBD1. Looked up from germline, CDR1 is MDHEN and CDR2 is SYDVKM. The CDR3 is 15 amino acids. J lost 2 bases, V lost 6 bases, and 6 bases had no gene match.

This clone came up many times. V and J are TRBV27 and TRBJ2-2, with D possibly matching TRBD2 (6 bases). V was pared by 2 bases and J by 5 bases, with 15 bases between. CDR1 is MNHEY and CDR2 is SMNVEV in the germline V gene (reference sequence). This CDR3 comprises 16 residues. The CDR3 loop reads CASSLITGVDTGELFF. The CDR3 DNA reads as TGTGCCAGCAGTTTAATAACGGGAGTAGATACCGGGGAGCTGTTTTTT.

V gene TRBV30 combines with J gene TRBJ1-2; a weak D match, TRBD1 (6 bases). The CDR3 runs 13 residues. Trimming left V 2 bases short and J 6 bases short, with 13 bases between. The germline gives CDR1 GTSNPN, CDR2 SVGIG (reference sequence). This CDR3 reads CAWSLDQGNGYTF. CDR3 nucleotides: TGTGCCTGGAGTTTGGACCAGGGGAATGGCTACACCTTC.

The rearrangement uses TRBV5-6 and TRBJ1-4, with 7 bases identical to TRBD1. Germline lookup yields CDR1 SGHDT and CDR2 YYEEEE. This CDR3 spans 16 amino acids. With 2 bases clipped from V and 3 bases from J, the junction kept 7 bases outside the gene matches. The CDR3 DNA reads TGTGCCAGCAGCTTCGGGACAGATGAACCTAATGAAAAACTGTTTTTT. It is translated as CASSFGTDEPNEKLFF.

The genes are TRBV20-1 and TRBJ2-1, with TRBD1 identical over 9 bases. CDR3 size: 16 residues. V shed 3 bases, J shed 0 bases, and the junction held 6 bases outside the gene matches. The germline gives CDR1 DFQATT, CDR2 SNEGSKA (reference sequence). The CDR3 protein is CSASDRGVSSYNEQFF. In DNA, the CDR3 is TGCAGTGCTAGTGACAGGGGGGTTAGCTCCTACAATGAGCAGTTCTTC.

The rearrangement uses TRBV11-2 and TRBJ2-7, with 12 bases identical to TRBD1. The CDR3 extends over 17 amino acids. CDR1 and CDR2 (germline): SGHAT, FQNNGV. The V segment lost 2 bases and the J segment 7 bases; nucleotides outside the gene matches: 12. In nucleotides, the CDR3 is TGTGCCAGCAGCTTAAGGCAGCCGGGACAGGGGGCGTCAGAGCAGTACTTC. Amino acids: CASSLRQPGQGASEQYF.

J is TRBJ2-3 and V is TRBV7-9; TRBD1 is a possible D gene (6 bases). CDR1 is SEHNR, CDR2 FQNEAQ, per germline (reference sequence). V was pared by 6 bases and J by 3 bases, with 22 bases between. This CDR3 is 17 amino acids long. The CDR3 spells CASSSTVGAGMTDTQYF. CDR3 DNA sequence: TGTGCCAGCAGTTCAACAGTGGGGGCCGGGATGACAGATACGCAGTATTTT.

V usage is TRBV2 and J usage is TRBJ2-2; 7 bases line up with TRBD1. The CDR3 runs to 14 residues. Germline V gene sequence: CDR1 SNHLY, CDR2 FYNNEI. V was pared by 4 bases and J by 5 bases, with 4 bases of the junction left unmatched. The CDR3 region has the DNA TGTGCCAGCAGTGCACAGGGGAGAACCGGGGAGCTGTTTTTT. Its protein product is CASSAQGRTGELFF.

This rearrangement joins TRBV3-1 (or the pseudogene TRBV3-2) to TRBJ1-3, with 11 nucleotides matching TRBD1. Germline V gives CDR1 LGHDT, CDR2 YNNKEL (reference sequence). J lost 7 bases, V lost 4 bases, and 6 bases had no gene match. This CDR3 has 15 residues. The CDR3 DNA reads TGTGCCAGCAGCCCTCGGACAGGGGGCCGGAACACCATATATTTT. Translation: CASSPRTGGRNTIYF.

This sequence joins TRBV24-1 and TRBJ2-3; possible D gene TRBD1, 6 bases. The V gene's germline CDR1 is KGHDR and CDR2 SFDVKD. Trimming removed 7 bases at V and 3 bases at J, with 10 bases between. The CDR3 runs to 13 residues. The CDR3, as DNA: TGTGCCACCAGGGGGGCGAGGACAGATACGCAGTATTTT. Its translation is CATRGARTDTQYF.